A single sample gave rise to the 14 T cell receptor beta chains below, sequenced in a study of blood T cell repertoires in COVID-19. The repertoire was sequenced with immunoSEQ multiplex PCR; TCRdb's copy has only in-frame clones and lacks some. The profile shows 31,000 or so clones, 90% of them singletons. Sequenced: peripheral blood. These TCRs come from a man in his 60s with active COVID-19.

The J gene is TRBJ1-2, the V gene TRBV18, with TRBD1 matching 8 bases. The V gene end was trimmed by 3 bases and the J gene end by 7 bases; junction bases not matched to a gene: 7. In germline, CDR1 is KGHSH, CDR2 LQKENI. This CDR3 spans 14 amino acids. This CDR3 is CASSPSDRGSGYTF. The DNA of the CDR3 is TGTGCCAGCTCACCGAGCGACAGGGGCTCTGGCTACACCTTC.

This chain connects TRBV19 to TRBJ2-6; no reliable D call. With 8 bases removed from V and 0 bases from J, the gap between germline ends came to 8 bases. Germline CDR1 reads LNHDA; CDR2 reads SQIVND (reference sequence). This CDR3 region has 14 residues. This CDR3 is CASLAVSGANVLTF. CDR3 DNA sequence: TGTGCCAGTCTGGCGGTCTCTGGGGCCAACGTCCTGACTTTC.

This CDR3 reads CASSAGNQPQHF. DNA of the CDR3: TGTGCCAGCAGTGCGGGGAATCAGCCCCAGCATTTT. The chain combines TRBV2 with TRBJ1-5; no reliable D call. This CDR3 comprises 12 residues. Germline loops: CDR1 SNHLY, CDR2 FYNNEI. Trimming pared 4 bases from V and 4 bases from J, leaving 5 bases between.

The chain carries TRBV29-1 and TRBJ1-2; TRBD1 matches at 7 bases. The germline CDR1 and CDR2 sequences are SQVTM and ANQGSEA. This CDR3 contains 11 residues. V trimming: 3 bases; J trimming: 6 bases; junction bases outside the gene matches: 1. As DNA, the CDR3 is TGCAGCGTTGATACAGGGGATGGCTACACCTTC. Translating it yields CSVDTGDGYTF. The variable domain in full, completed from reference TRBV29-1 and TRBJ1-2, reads SAVISQKPSRDICQRGTSLTIQCQVDSQVTMMFWYRQQPGQSLTLIATANQGSEATYESGFVIDKFPISRPNLTFSTLTVSNMSPEDSSIYLCSVDTGDGYTFGSGTRLTVV.

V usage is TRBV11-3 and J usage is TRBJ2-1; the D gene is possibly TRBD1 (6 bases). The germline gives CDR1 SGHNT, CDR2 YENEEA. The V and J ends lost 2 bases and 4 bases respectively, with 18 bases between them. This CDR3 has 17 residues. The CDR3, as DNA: TGTGCCAGCAGCTTATTTGGGCACAGGGATTCTTACAATGAGCAGTTCTTC. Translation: CASSLFGHRDSYNEQFF.

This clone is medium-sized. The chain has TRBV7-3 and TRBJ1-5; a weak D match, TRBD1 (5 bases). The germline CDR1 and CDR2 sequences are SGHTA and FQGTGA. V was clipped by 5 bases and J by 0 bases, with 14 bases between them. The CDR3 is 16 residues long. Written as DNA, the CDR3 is TGTGCCAGCAGCATTCAGACAGCCTATAGCAATCAGCCCCAGCATTTT. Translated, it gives CASSIQTAYSNQPQHF.

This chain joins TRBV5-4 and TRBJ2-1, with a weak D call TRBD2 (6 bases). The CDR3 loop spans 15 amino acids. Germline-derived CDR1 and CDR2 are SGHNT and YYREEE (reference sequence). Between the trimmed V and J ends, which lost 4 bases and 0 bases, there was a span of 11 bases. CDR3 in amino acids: CASSLAGNSYNEQFF. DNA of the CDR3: TGTGCCAGCAGCCTTGCGGGGAACTCCTACAATGAGCAGTTCTTC.

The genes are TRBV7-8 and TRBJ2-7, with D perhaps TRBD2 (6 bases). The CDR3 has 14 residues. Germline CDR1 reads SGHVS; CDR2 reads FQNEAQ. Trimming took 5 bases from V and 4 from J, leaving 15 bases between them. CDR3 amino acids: CASSAGRFKYEQYF. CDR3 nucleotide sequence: TGTGCCAGCAGCGCGGGACGGTTCAAGTACGAGCAGTACTTC.

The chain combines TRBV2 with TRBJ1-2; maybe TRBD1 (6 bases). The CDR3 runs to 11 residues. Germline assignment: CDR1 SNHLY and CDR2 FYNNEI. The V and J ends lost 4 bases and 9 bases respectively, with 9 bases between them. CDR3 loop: CASSGRGSYTF. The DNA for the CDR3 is TGTGCCAGCAGTGGCAGGGGAAGCTACACCTTC.

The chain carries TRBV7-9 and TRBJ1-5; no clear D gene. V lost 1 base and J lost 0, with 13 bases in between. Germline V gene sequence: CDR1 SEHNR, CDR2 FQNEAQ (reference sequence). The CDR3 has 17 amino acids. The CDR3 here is CASSLGGQPYSNQPQHF. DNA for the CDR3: TGTGCCAGCAGCTTAGGAGGGCAGCCCTATAGCAATCAGCCCCAGCATTTT. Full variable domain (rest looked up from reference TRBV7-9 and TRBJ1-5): DTGVSQNPRHKITKRGQNVTFRCDPISEHNRLYWYRQTLGQGPEFLTYFQNEAQLEKSRLLSDRFSAERPKGSFSTLEIQRTEQGDSAMYLCASSLGGQPYSNQPQHFGDGTRLSIL.

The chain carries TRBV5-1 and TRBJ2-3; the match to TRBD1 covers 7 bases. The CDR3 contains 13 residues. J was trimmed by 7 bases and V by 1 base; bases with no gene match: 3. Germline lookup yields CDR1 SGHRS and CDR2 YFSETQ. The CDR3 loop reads CASSLNRGYTQYF. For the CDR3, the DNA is TGCGCCAGCAGCTTGAACAGGGGTTATACGCAGTATTTT.

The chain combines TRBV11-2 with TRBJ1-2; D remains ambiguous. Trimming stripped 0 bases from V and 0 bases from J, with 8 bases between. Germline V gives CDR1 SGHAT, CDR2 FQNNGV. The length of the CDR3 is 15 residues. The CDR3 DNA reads TGTGCCAGCAGCTTAGACGGGAGTACTAACTATGGCTACACCTTC. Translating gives CASSLDGSTNYGYTF.

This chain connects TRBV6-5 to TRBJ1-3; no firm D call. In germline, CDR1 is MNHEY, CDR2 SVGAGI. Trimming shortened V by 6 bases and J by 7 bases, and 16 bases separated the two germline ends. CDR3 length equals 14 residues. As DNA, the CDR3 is TGTGCCAGCAGCCTTACATTCTTTCCGAACACCATATATTTT. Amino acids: CASSLTFFPNTIYF.

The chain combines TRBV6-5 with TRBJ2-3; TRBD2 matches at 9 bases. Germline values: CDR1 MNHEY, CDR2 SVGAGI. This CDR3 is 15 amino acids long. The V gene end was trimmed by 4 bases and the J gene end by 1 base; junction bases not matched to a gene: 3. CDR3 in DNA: TGTGCCAGCAGTTCACGCGGGGGGGGCACAGATACGCAGTATTTT. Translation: CASSSRGGGTDTQYF.